These 9 T cell receptor beta chains were sequenced from one sample in a study of PD-L1 blockade in urothelial cancer. Some clones are missing from TCRdb's copy, which holds only in-frame ones; the method was immunoSEQ multiplex PCR. The sample comprises some 40,000 clones, around four fifths of which are singletons, and 13% to 15% rests with the top ten. Documented time point: pretreatment peripheral blood. The specimen comprised PBMCs, sampled around atezolizumab (anti-PD-L1) treatment. All receptors come from an older man with urothelial cancer.

The V call is TRBV6-4, the J call TRBJ1-1, with D possibly TRBD1 on 6 matching bases. The V end was cut by 6 bases, the J end by 4 bases, with 15 bases between. Germline lookup yields CDR1 MRHNA and CDR2 SNTAGT. The CDR3 sequence is 14 residues long. The CDR3 is CASSPGGGGTEAFF. Here the CDR3 DNA reads TGTGCCAGCAGCCCTGGGGGGGGCGGCACTGAAGCTTTCTTT.

The chain has TRBV6-1 and TRBJ1-2; a possible D gene is TRBD1 (6 bases). The CDR3 sequence is 15 residues long. Germline CDR1 is MNHNS and CDR2 is SASEGT. Trimming cost V 8 bases and J 8 bases, with 24 bases left between them. The CDR3 sequence is CASGEQGLVFRGYTF. The CDR3 bases are TGTGCCAGCGGCGAACAGGGTCTCGTCTTTAGGGGCTACACCTTC.

This clone was seen a handful of times. The chain carries TRBV9 and TRBJ2-1; D gene ambiguous. This CDR3 region has 16 residues. V lost 0 bases and J lost 0, with 10 bases in between. Germline V gene data show CDR1 as SGDLS and CDR2 as YYNGEE. The CDR3 nucleotides read TGTGCCAGCAGCGTAGTGGGCACCTACTCCTACAATGAGCAGTTCTTC. It specifies CASSVVGTYSYNEQFF.

This clone appeared a few times. This chain joins TRBV5-4 and TRBJ2-7; 7 bases are shared with TRBD1. The CDR3 has 12 amino acids. Germline CDR1 reads SGHNT; CDR2 reads YYREEE (reference sequence). V trimming: 2 bases; J trimming: 5 bases; junction bases outside the gene matches: 1. CDR3 nucleotide sequence: TGTGCCAGCAGCTTCGACAGGGACGAGCAGTACTTC. This codes for CASSFDRDEQYF.

The chain has TRBV27 and TRBJ2-3; 13 bases are shared with TRBD2. V gave up 5 bases and J gave up 3 bases; unmatched junction bases: 11. The germline gives CDR1 MNHEY, CDR2 SMNVEV (reference sequence). CDR3 length: 18 residues. The DNA for the CDR3 is TGTGCCAGCAGTCCTCGGACTAGCGGGAGAAAGGGGACAGATACGCAGTATTTT. Residues: CASSPRTSGRKGTDTQYF.

The gene calls are TRBV6-5 and TRBJ2-1; D call uncertain. With 11 bases removed from V and 4 bases from J, the gap between germline ends came to 15 bases. CDR1 is MNHEY and CDR2 is SVGAGI in the germline V gene. This CDR3 contains 13 residues. CDR3 protein: CAERFCKYNEQFF. CDR3 DNA: TGTGCCGAACGGTTCTGCAAGTACAATGAGCAGTTCTTC.

The chain recombines TRBV7-2 with TRBJ2-1, with a tentative D call TRBD1 (6 bases). Between the trimmed V and J ends, which lost 1 base and 14 bases, there was a span of 15 bases. The CDR3 runs to 13 residues. Germline V gene data show CDR1 as SGHTA and CDR2 as FQGNSA. This CDR3 reads CASSLGQGHYEFF. The CDR3 nucleotides are TGTGCCAGCAGCTTAGGTCAGGGGCACTACGAGTTCTTC.

The chain links TRBV11-2 to TRBJ1-2; TRBD1 is a possible D gene (5 bases). The germline gives CDR1 SGHAT, CDR2 FQNNGV. Trimming shortened V by 7 bases and J by 7 bases, and 19 bases separated the two germline ends. The CDR3 sequence is 14 residues long. DNA for the CDR3: TGTGCCAGCACCCCGTTTTCGCAGGGAGGTGGCTACACCTTC. This gives the protein CASTPFSQGGGYTF.

This chain links TRBV19 with TRBJ2-1; the match to TRBD2 covers 7 bases. V was pared by 7 bases and J by 0 bases, with 6 bases of the junction left unmatched. The length of the CDR3 is 15 residues. Germline V gene sequence: CDR1 LNHDA, CDR2 SQIVND (reference sequence). This chain's CDR3 is CASMGGRGSYNEQFF. The DNA of the CDR3 is TGTGCCAGTATGGGGGGGAGGGGCTCCTACAATGAGCAGTTCTTC.